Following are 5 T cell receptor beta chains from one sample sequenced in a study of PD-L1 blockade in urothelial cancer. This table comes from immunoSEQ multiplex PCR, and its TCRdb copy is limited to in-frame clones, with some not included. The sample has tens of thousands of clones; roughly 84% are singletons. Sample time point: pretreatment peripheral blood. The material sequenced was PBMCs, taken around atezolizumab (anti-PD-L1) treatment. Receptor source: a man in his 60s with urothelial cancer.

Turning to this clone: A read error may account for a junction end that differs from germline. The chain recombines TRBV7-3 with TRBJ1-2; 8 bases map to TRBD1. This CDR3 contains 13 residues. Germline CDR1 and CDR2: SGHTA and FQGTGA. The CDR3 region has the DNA TGTGCCAGCAGCTTAAAGGGGCCGTCGGACAGGGCCTTC. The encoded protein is CASSLKGPSDRAF.

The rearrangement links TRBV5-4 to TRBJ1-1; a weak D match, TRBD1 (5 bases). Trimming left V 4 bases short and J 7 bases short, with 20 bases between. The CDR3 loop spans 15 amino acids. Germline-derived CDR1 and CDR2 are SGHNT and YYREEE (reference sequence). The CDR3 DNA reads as TGTGCCAGCAGCAGAGCCCTCGGCCAGGGCTATGAAGCTTTCTTT. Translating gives CASSRALGQGYEAFF.

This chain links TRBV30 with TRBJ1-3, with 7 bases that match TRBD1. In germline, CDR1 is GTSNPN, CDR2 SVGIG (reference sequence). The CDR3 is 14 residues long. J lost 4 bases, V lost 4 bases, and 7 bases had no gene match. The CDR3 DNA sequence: TGTGCCTGGACGGGACAGTTTTTAGGAAACACCATATATTTT. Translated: CAWTGQFLGNTIYF.

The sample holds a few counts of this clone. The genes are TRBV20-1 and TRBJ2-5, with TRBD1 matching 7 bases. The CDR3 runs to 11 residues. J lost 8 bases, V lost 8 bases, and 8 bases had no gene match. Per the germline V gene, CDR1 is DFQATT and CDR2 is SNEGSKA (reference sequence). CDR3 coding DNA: TGCAGTACTCGGACAGGCGCAACCCAGTACTTC. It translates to CSTRTGATQYF.

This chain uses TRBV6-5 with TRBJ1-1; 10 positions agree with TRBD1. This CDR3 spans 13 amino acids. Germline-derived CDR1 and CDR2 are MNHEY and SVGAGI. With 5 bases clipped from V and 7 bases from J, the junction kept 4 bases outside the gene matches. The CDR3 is CASSVGQGLEAFF. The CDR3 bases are TGTGCCAGCAGTGTGGGACAGGGGCTTGAAGCTTTCTTT.